These 12 T cell receptor beta chains were all obtained from the same sample, sequenced in a study of cytomegalovirus exposure and HLA in healthy donors. The table came from immunoSEQ multiplex PCR; TCRdb's copy has only in-frame clones and leaves some out. The sample holds around 80,000 clones, approximately 96% seen once. Sequencing was carried out using PBMCs. The source of these receptors is a woman in her late teens or twenties in good health and CMV-seronegative.

This clone appeared a single time. The chain combines TRBV27 with TRBJ2-1; 12 positions match TRBD2. Trimming removed 5 bases from V and 8 bases from J; junction bases left unmatched: 10. This CDR3 contains 16 residues. CDR1 and CDR2 from the germline V gene are MNHEY and SMNVEV (reference sequence). The CDR3 is CASSKLGLAGSDEQFF. The DNA of the CDR3 is TGTGCCAGCAGTAAGCTCGGACTAGCGGGATCTGATGAGCAGTTCTTC.

The V call is TRBV5-1, the J call TRBJ2-5; 7 nucleotides line up with TRBD1. With V trimmed by 3 bases and J by 4 bases, 3 bases remained unmatched. The germline gives CDR1 SGHRS, CDR2 YFSETQ. CDR3 length equals 13 residues. The DNA of the CDR3 is TGCGCCAGCAGCTGGGGACAGCGAGAGACCCAGTACTTC. Its protein is CASSWGQRETQYF.

There are a few counts of this clone. CDR3 sequence (DNA): TGTGCCAGCAGTTACGGTGGGGCTAGCGCCTCCTACGAGCAGTACTTC. Protein: CASSYGGASASYEQYF. The genes are TRBV6-5 and TRBJ2-7; a weak D match, TRBD2 (6 bases). Trimming shortened V by 2 bases and J by 0 bases, and 14 bases separated the two germline ends. In germline, CDR1 is MNHEY, CDR2 SVGAGI. The CDR3 runs to 16 residues.

The gene calls are TRBV11-3 and TRBJ2-7, with 8 nucleotides matching TRBD2. The CDR3 totals 13 residues. Germline V lookup: CDR1 SGHNT, CDR2 YENEEA. With 5 bases clipped from V and 2 bases from J, the junction kept 2 bases outside the gene matches. CDR3 sequence: CASSAGRAYEQYF. The CDR3 DNA sequence: TGTGCCAGCAGCGCCGGGAGGGCCTACGAGCAGTACTTC.

The V and J genes are TRBV2 and TRBJ2-1; TRBD2 aligns across 13 bases. CDR3 length: 18 amino acids. Germline V CDR1 and CDR2: SNHLY, FYNNEI. J gave up 0 bases and V 6 bases, and 8 bases lay outside the gene matches. The CDR3 loop reads CASRGLAGLPVSYNEQFF. In DNA, the CDR3 is TGTGCCAGCAGGGGACTAGCGGGACTCCCCGTCTCCTACAATGAGCAGTTCTTC.

In nucleotides, the CDR3 is TGTGCCAGTAGTATAATTGGGCAGGGGGGATTCACAGATACGCAGTATTTT. It codes for CASSIIGQGGFTDTQYF. J is TRBJ2-3 and V is TRBV19, with a tentative D call TRBD1 (7 bases). The V end lost 2 bases, the J end lost 2 bases, and 17 bases lay between the germline ends. Germline lookup yields CDR1 LNHDA and CDR2 SQIVND (reference sequence). The CDR3 sequence is 17 residues long.

The J gene is TRBJ1-2, the V gene TRBV29-1; 9 bases fit TRBD1. V lost 5 bases and J lost 3; bases outside the gene matches: 7. The CDR3 spans 14 residues. Germline V gives CDR1 SQVTM, CDR2 ANQGSEA. CDR3 DNA sequence: TGCAGCGTTTTGGGACAGGGATTCGACTATGGCTACACCTTC. It translates to CSVLGQGFDYGYTF.

The genes are TRBV11-3 and TRBJ2-3; D is perhaps TRBD1 (5 bases). CDR1 is SGHNT and CDR2 is YENEEA in the germline V gene. There are 13 residues in the CDR3. V lost 5 bases and J 1 base, leaving 7 bases between the germline ends. The CDR3 region is CASSGHRTDTQYF. In DNA, the CDR3 is TGTGCCAGCAGCGGACACCGCACAGATACGCAGTATTTT.

The chain recombines TRBV7-2 with TRBJ2-1; D perhaps matches TRBD1 (6 bases). The V gene's germline CDR1 is SGHTA and CDR2 FQGNSA. Trimming left V 3 bases short and J 5 bases short, with 11 bases between. CDR3 length: 14 residues. CDR3: CASSFGGRDNEQFF. The CDR3 DNA sequence: TGTGCCAGCAGCTTTGGGGGCCGGGACAATGAGCAGTTCTTC.

This chain joins TRBV11-2 and TRBJ1-5; D not resolved. Trimming removed 4 bases from V and 6 bases from J, with 13 bases in between. CDR1 is SGHAT and CDR2 is FQNNGV in the germline V gene. The CDR3 sequence is 14 residues long. The chain's CDR3 is CASSSDPGFQPQHF. The CDR3 DNA reads as TGTGCCAGCAGCTCGGACCCGGGGTTTCAGCCCCAGCATTTT.

The chain uses TRBV27 and TRBJ1-5; TRBD1 might be the D (5 bases). This CDR3 contains 17 residues. V lost 8 bases and J 0 bases, leaving 20 bases between the germline ends. The germline V gene encodes CDR1 MNHEY and CDR2 SMNVEV (reference sequence). The CDR3 region is CASLTWEGVISNQPQHF. DNA for the CDR3: TGTGCCAGCCTCACCTGGGAAGGGGTCATTAGCAATCAGCCCCAGCATTTT.

V gene TRBV19 combines with J gene TRBJ1-5; 9 bases line up with TRBD1. Per germline, CDR1 LNHDA and CDR2 SQIVND (reference sequence). With 7 bases clipped from V and 3 bases from J, the junction kept 10 bases outside the gene matches. The CDR3 is made up of 16 amino acids. CDR3 bases: TGTGCCAGTACCAGCCGCCGGGACAGGGTCAATCAGCCCCAGCATTTT. It codes for CASTSRRDRVNQPQHF.